Below, 8 T cell receptor beta chains from the same sample are listed, as sequenced in a study of circulating tumor DNA in untreated peripheral T-cell lymphoma. Produced via immunoSEQ multiplex PCR; TCRdb's table is partial and in-frame only. The sample contains several thousand clones, approximately 72% of which appear only once. Sequenced: tumor tissue. These TCRs come from a human donor with peripheral T-cell lymphoma.

This clone rates as medium-sized (0.01 to 0.1%). The V and J genes are TRBV11-3 and TRBJ2-5, with D uncertain. V was pared by 3 bases and J by 2 bases, with 10 bases between. CDR3 size: 14 residues. Germline values: CDR1 SGHNT, CDR2 YENEEA. The CDR3 loop reads CASSLDLGQETQYF. The CDR3, as DNA: TGTGCCAGCAGCTTGGATTTAGGGCAAGAGACCCAGTACTTC. Based on the CDR3 plus reference TRBV11-3 and TRBJ2-5, the full variable domain is EAGVVQSPRYKIIEKKQPVAFWCNPISGHNTLYWYLQNLGQGPELLIRYENEEAVDDSQLPKDRFSAERLKGVDSTLKIQPAELGDSAVYLCASSLDLGQETQYFGPGTRLLVL.

This clone was detected only a few times. The V and J genes are TRBV28 and TRBJ1-4, with 7 nucleotides matching TRBD1. Germline values: CDR1 MDHEN, CDR2 SYDVKM. The V gene end was trimmed by 1 base and the J gene end by 7 bases; junction bases not matched to a gene: 9. The CDR3 totals 16 residues. The CDR3 DNA is TGTGCCAGCAGTTTATCCGTTCCAGGGGGTATTGAAAAACTGTTTTTT. This encodes CASSLSVPGGIEKLFF.

This rearrangement joins TRBV6-8 to TRBJ2-7; unclear D gene. Trimming took 2 bases from V and 9 from J, leaving 14 bases between them. CDR1 is MNHGY, CDR2 SAAAGT, per germline. The CDR3 sequence is 13 residues long. In nucleotides, the CDR3 is TGTGCCAGCAGTTACCCGAGAGAGTCGGGGCAGTACTTC. It yields the protein CASSYPRESGQYF.

The chain carries TRBV11-3 and TRBJ2-7, with TRBD2 matching 9 bases. The V segment lost 2 bases and the J segment 2 bases; nucleotides outside the gene matches: 7. This CDR3 has 16 amino acids. Germline CDR1 SGHNT, CDR2 YENEEA. Here the CDR3 reads CASSLTATSGTYEQYF. For the CDR3, the DNA is TGTGCCAGCAGCTTAACTGCGACTAGCGGTACCTACGAGCAGTACTTC.

CDR3: CASSQVFDRASTDTQYF. For the CDR3, the DNA is TGCGCCAGCAGCCAAGTCTTTGACAGGGCTAGCACAGATACGCAGTATTTT. This chain uses TRBV1 with TRBJ2-3; the table gives TRBD1 as D, unverified against the DNA. TRBV1 is listed as a pseudogene. CDR3 length: 17 amino acids.

The V call is TRBV19, the J call TRBJ2-7, with TRBD1 identical over 8 bases. The CDR3 is made up of 14 amino acids. Looked up from germline, CDR1 is LNHDA and CDR2 is SQIVND (reference sequence). Trimming at V came to 3 bases and at J to 4 bases, leaving 5 bases not matched to a gene. The CDR3, as DNA: TGTGCCAGTAGTATGGGGGGACAGGAGTACGAGCAGTACTTC. It translates to CASSMGGQEYEQYF.

This clone was found once. V gene TRBV6-7 combines with J gene TRBJ2-5; 8 bases align to TRBD2. TRBV6-7 is annotated as an ORF whose role is uncertain. The CDR3 contains 15 residues. Trimming took 0 bases from V and 4 from J; bases not matched to a gene: 4. The CDR3 protein is CASSYSSLAGETQYF. The CDR3 DNA reads as TGTGCCAGCAGTTACTCGAGTCTAGCGGGAGAGACCCAGTACTTC.

The chain employs TRBV11-3 and TRBJ2-1, with 8 bases aligning to TRBD2. CDR1 and CDR2 (germline): SGHNT, YENEEA. The V gene end was trimmed by 5 bases and the J gene end by 2 bases; junction bases not matched to a gene: 5. The CDR3 is 15 amino acids. The DNA for the CDR3 is TGTGCCAGCAGCCCTAGCGGGTACACCTACAATGAGCAGTTCTTC. Protein sequence: CASSPSGYTYNEQFF.